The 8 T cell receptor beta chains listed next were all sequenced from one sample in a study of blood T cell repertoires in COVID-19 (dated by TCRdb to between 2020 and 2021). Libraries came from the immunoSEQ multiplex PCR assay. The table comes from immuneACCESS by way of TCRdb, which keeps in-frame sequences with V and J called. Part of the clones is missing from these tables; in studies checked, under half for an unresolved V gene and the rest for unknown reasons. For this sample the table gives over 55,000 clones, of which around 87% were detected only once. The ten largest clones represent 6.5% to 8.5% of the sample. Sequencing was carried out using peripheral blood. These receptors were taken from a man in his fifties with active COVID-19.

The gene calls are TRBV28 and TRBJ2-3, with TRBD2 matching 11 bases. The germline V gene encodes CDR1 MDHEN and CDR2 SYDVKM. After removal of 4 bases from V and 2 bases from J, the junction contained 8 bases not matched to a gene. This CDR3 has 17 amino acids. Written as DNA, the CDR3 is TGTGCCAGCAGTTCACCCGAGACTAGCGGGGACACAGATACGCAGTATTTT. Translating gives CASSSPETSGDTDTQYF. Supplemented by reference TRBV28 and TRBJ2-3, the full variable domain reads DVKVTQSSRYLVKRTGEKVFLECVQDMDHENMFWYRQDPGLGLRLIYFSYDVKMKEKGDIPEGYSVSREKKERFSLILESASTNQTSMYLCASSSPETSGDTDTQYFGPGTRLTVL.

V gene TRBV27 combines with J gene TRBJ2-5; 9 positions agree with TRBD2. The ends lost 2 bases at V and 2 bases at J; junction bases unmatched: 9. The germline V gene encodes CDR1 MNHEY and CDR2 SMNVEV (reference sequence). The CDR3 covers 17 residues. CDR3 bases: TGTGCCAGCAGTTTAGTGTCTAGCGGGGCTTATCAAGAGACCCAGTACTTC. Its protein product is CASSLVSSGAYQETQYF.

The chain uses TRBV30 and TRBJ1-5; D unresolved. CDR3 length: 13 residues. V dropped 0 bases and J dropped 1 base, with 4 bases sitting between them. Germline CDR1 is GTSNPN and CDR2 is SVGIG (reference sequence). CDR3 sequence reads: CAWSVQSNQPQHF. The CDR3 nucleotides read TGTGCCTGGAGTGTACAGAGCAATCAGCCCCAGCATTTT.

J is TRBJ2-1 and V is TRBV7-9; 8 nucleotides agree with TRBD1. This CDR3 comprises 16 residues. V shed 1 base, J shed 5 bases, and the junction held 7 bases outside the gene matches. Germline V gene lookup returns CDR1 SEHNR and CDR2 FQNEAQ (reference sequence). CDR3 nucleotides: TGTGCCAGCAGCTTAGTGCCCAGGGGGCTCAACAATGAGCAGTTCTTC. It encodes CASSLVPRGLNNEQFF.

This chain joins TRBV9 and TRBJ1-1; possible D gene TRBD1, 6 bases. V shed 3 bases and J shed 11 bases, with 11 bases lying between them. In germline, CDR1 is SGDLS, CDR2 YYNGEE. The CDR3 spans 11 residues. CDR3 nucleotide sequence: TGTGCCAGCAGCGGTACAGGGCGGGCTTTCTTT. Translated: CASSGTGRAFF. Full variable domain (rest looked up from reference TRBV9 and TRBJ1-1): DSGVTQTPKHLITATGQRVTLRCSPRSGDLSVYWYQQSLDQGLQFLIQYYNGEERAKGNILERFSAQQFPDLHSELNLSSLELGDSALYFCASSGTGRAFFGQGTRLTVV.

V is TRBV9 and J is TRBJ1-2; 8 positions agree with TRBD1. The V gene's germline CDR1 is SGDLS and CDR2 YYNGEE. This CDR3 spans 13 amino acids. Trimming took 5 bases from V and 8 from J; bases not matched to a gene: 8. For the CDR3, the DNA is TGTGCCAGCAGAGATTCCGGGACAGGAGGCTACACCTTC. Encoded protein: CASRDSGTGGYTF.

In nucleotides, the CDR3 is TGTGCCAGCAGCTTAGCTCGAGGACAGGGCCTACCCTACAATGAGCAGTTCTTC. Amino acid sequence: CASSLARGQGLPYNEQFF. The gene calls are TRBV7-9 and TRBJ2-1, with 8 bases aligning to TRBD1. CDR3 length: 18 amino acids. Germline CDR1 reads SEHNR; CDR2 reads FQNEAQ (reference sequence). Losses at the gene ends were 0 bases for V and 2 bases for J; bases not matched to a gene: 9.

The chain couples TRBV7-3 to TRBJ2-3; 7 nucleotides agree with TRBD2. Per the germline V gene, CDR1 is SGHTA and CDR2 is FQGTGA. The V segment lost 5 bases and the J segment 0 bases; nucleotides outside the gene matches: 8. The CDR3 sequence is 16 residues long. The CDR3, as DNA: TGTGCCAGCAGCCCCCTGGGGCGGGGGAGCACAGATACGCAGTATTTT. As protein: CASSPLGRGSTDTQYF.